Below are 10 T cell receptor beta chains sequenced from a single sample in a study of T cell clonality in common variable immunodeficiency. TCRdb's copy holds only in-frame clones and misses some; the assay was immunoSEQ multiplex PCR. The sample yields 80,000 or so clones, without any singletons. The source material was peripheral blood mononuclear cells. These receptors all stem from a person between 18 and 70 years old in good health.

There are many counts of this clone. The read halts 3 residues ahead of the CDR3 end, with the missing end drawn from the germline J gene. The chain is built from TRBV6-2 or TRBV6-3 and TRBJ2-7, with 11 nucleotides matching TRBD2. Per the germline V gene, CDR1 is MNHEY and CDR2 is SVGEGT. Losses at the gene ends were 5 bases for V and 6 bases for J; bases not matched to a gene: 6. The CDR3 runs to 14 residues. CDR3 DNA (partial): TGTGCCAGCAGTGAGACTAGCGGGAAGGCCGAG. It is translated as CASSETSGKAE. In full, the CDR3 is CASSETSGKAEQYF.

This clone was observed at least ten times. The sequenced fragment ends 3 residues before the CDR3 boundary, so the rest is inferred from the germline J gene. This rearrangement joins TRBV5-4 to TRBJ1-5; TRBD1 matches at 8 bases. The germline gives CDR1 SGHNT, CDR2 YYREEE (reference sequence). After removal of 4 bases from V and 5 bases from J, the junction contained 5 bases not matched to a gene. CDR3 length: 14 amino acids. The covered CDR3 bases are TGTGCCAGCAGCACCGGACAGGGAGATCAGCCC. This gives the protein CASSTGQGDQP. The full CDR3 protein is CASSTGQGDQPQHF.

This clone was observed at least ten times. Coverage ceases 3 residues before the CDR3 finishes, and the germline J gene fills in the end. The chain joins TRBV7-2 to TRBJ2-5; 8 bases line up with TRBD2. CDR3 length equals 15 residues. CDR1 and CDR2 (germline): SGHTA, FQGNSA. V gave up 3 bases and J gave up 1 base; unmatched junction bases: 4. The sequenced CDR3 bases are TGTGCCAGCAGCTTTTTTAGCGGGACCCAAGAGACC. Translation gives CASSFFSGTQET. The CDR3 in full is CASSFFSGTQETQYF.

This clone occurred many times. The read comes to an end 3 residues before the CDR3 does, leaving the germline J gene to fill in the end. The rearrangement joins TRBV6-2 or TRBV6-3 to TRBJ2-4; TRBD2 might be the D (6 bases). CDR1 is MNHEY and CDR2 is SVGEGT in the germline V gene. The CDR3 extends over 16 amino acids. The V end lost 3 bases, the J end lost 0 bases, and 12 bases lay between the germline ends. CDR3: CASSYSGDSAKNIQYF. Partial CDR3 DNA: TGTGCCAGCAGTTATTCGGGGGATTCAGCCAAAAACATT.

Many counts were recorded for this clone. The sequence runs out 3 residues before the end of the CDR3; the remainder is reconstructed from the germline J gene. V gene TRBV7-3 combines with J gene TRBJ2-4; D remains unclear. The V gene lost 5 bases and the J gene lost 0 bases, with 14 bases spanning the gap. The CDR3 consists of 16 residues. CDR1 and CDR2 (germline): SGHTA, FQGTGA. The sequenced CDR3 bases are TGTGCCAGCAGCCCCGTGGGCAGTGGAGCCAAAAACATT. This sequence encodes CASSPVGSGAKNI. The entire CDR3 protein reads CASSPVGSGAKNIQYF.

This clone was recorded at least ten times. The CDR3 DNA, read in part, is TGTGCCAGCACTCTGACTAGCGGGAGGGTCGGTGAG. Protein sequence: CASTLTSGRVGE. The full-length CDR3 reads as CASTLTSGRVGEQFF. The rearrangement uses TRBV2 and TRBJ2-1, with TRBD2 matching 14 bases. The read finishes 3 residues shy of the CDR3 end, and the germline J gene is used to complete it. The germline CDR1 and CDR2 sequences are SNHLY and FYNNEI. V lost 7 bases and J lost 9; bases outside the gene matches: 8. The CDR3 covers 15 residues.

Ten or more counts support this clone. The missing CDR3 end, 3 residues past where the read stops, is filled in from the germline J gene. The gene calls are TRBV20-1 and TRBJ2-7; a possible D gene is TRBD1 (6 bases). This CDR3 spans 14 amino acids. Germline assignment: CDR1 DFQATT and CDR2 SNEGSKA (reference sequence). The V end lost 1 base, the J end lost 1 base, and 11 bases lay between the germline ends. The CDR3 reads CSARGDIVSYEQYF. The CDR3 bases that were read are TGCAGTGCTAGAGGGGACATCGTTTCCTACGAG.

This clone was observed a handful of times. The sequence runs out 3 residues before the end of the CDR3; the remainder is reconstructed from the germline J gene. The chain has TRBV5-1 and TRBJ2-1; 14 bases are shared with TRBD2. The CDR3 extends over 16 amino acids. The germline V gene has CDR1 SGHRS and CDR2 YFSETQ. The V gene end was trimmed by 4 bases and the J gene end by 8 bases; junction bases not matched to a gene: 8. The CDR3 is CASSINRLAGGHEQFF. Partial CDR3 DNA: TGCGCCAGCAGCATAAATCGACTAGCGGGAGGGCATGAG.

This clone was seen ten or more times. The CDR3: CASSLAGGPNTGELFF. The CDR3 bases that were read are TGTGCCAGCAGCTTAGCGGGAGGGCCAAACACCGGGGAG. The J gene is TRBJ2-2, the V gene TRBV7-3; 9 positions match TRBD2. The read terminates 3 residues before the CDR3 end, so the remaining end is supplied by the germline J gene. The CDR3 spans 16 residues. The J segment lost 2 bases and the V segment lost 2 bases, leaving 3 bases of the junction unmatched. Germline V CDR1 and CDR2: SGHTA, FQGTGA.

Ten or more counts support this clone. The CDR3 end is not reached by the read, which stops 3 residues before it; the germline J gene fills it in. The V call is TRBV20-1, the J call TRBJ2-5; 7 nucleotides match TRBD1. Germline CDR1 DFQATT, CDR2 SNEGSKA (reference sequence). J lost 3 bases, V lost 5 bases, and 6 bases had no gene match. The CDR3 is made up of 13 amino acids. The DNA read from the CDR3 is TGCAGTGCTGGATGGGACAGTGAAGAGACC. Protein product: CSAGWDSEET. The full-length CDR3 reads as CSAGWDSEETQYF.